The 14 T cell receptor beta chains given below trace back to one sample, sequenced in a study of T cells in tuberculosis. As for time point: new active TB diagnosis, blood taken before or within 7 days of starting treatment. The repertoire was sequenced with immunoSEQ multiplex PCR; TCRdb's copy has only in-frame clones and lacks some. The sample includes tens of thousands of clones, about 95% of them seen just once. The sequencing used PBMCs, collected at tuberculosis diagnosis. The receptors come from an adult with tuberculosis.

The V call is TRBV23-1, the J call TRBJ2-3; D remains ambiguous. TRBV23-1 is noted as an ORF with a role that remains uncertain. The CDR3 is made up of 15 amino acids. Trimming shortened V by 5 bases and J by 2 bases, and 14 bases separated the two germline ends. The CDR3 DNA reads TGCGCCAGCAGTTATCCGCCTAACTCCACAGATACGCAGTATTTT. This sequence encodes CASSYPPNSTDTQYF.

CDR3 sequence: CATRAGVTDTQYF. Written as DNA, the CDR3 is TGTGCCACCCGAGCGGGAGTCACAGATACGCAGTATTTT. The gene calls are TRBV5-4 and TRBJ2-3, with 8 bases identical to TRBD2. The CDR3 is 13 residues long. V was pared by 9 bases and J by 2 bases, with 5 bases of the junction left unmatched. Germline V CDR1 and CDR2: SGHNT, YYREEE (reference sequence). The whole variable domain, remainder taken from reference TRBV5-4 and TRBJ2-3, is ETGVTQSPTHLIKTRGQQVTLRCSSQSGHNTVSWYQQALGQGPQFIFQYYREEENGRGNFPPRFSGLQFPNYSSELNVNALELDDSALYLCATRAGVTDTQYFGPGTRLTVL.

The rearrangement links TRBV4-1 to TRBJ2-1; 13 positions match TRBD2. Looked up from germline, CDR1 is MGHRA and CDR2 is YSYEKL. This CDR3 comprises 18 residues. Unmatched junction bases numbered 5, after V lost 0 bases and J lost 3 bases. Written as DNA, the CDR3 is TGCGCCAGCAGCCAAGATCGGACTAGCGGGGGAATCTACAATGAGCAGTTCTTC. Translation: CASSQDRTSGGIYNEQFF.

The J gene is TRBJ2-7, the V gene TRBV19, with 10 bases that match TRBD1. V was pared by 3 bases and J by 4 bases, with 3 bases of the junction left unmatched. The CDR3 is made up of 14 amino acids. Germline CDR1 reads LNHDA; CDR2 reads SQIVND (reference sequence). CDR3 sequence reads: CASSMRDRGYEQYF. CDR3 in DNA: TGTGCCAGTAGTATGCGGGACAGGGGATACGAGCAGTACTTC. The full variable domain, rest sourced from reference TRBV19 and TRBJ2-7, is DGGITQSPKYLFRKEGQNVTLSCEQNLNHDAMYWYRQDPGQGLRLIYYSQIVNDFQKGDIAEGYSVSREKKESFPLTVTSAQKNPTAFYLCASSMRDRGYEQYFGPGTRLTVT.

V gene TRBV7-6 combines with J gene TRBJ2-7; 10 positions agree with TRBD2. Germline lookup yields CDR1 SGHVS and CDR2 FNYEAQ. V shed 5 bases, J shed 4 bases, and the junction held 8 bases outside the gene matches. The CDR3 runs to 15 residues. CDR3 protein: CASSLPAGLAYEQYF. CDR3 coding DNA: TGTGCCAGCAGCCTCCCTGCGGGACTAGCGTACGAGCAGTACTTC.

The chain recombines TRBV10-2 with TRBJ2-1; 7 nucleotides agree with TRBD2. The CDR3 runs 15 residues. With 6 bases clipped from V and 1 base from J, the junction kept 6 bases outside the gene matches. CDR1 is WSHSY, CDR2 SAAADI, per germline. CDR3 sequence: CASRRTRMSYNEQFF. In nucleotides, the CDR3 is TGCGCCAGCAGAAGGACTAGAATGTCCTACAATGAGCAGTTCTTC.

The CDR3 DNA reads TGTGCCAGCAGTCCCGGACAGGGGGCGCAAGGAAACACCATATATTTT. It is translated as CASSPGQGAQGNTIYF. The chain has TRBV28 and TRBJ1-3, with 11 bases that match TRBD1. The CDR3 contains 16 residues. Germline V gene data show CDR1 as MDHEN and CDR2 as SYDVKM. The V and J ends lost 5 bases and 4 bases, in that order; junction bases with no gene match: 7.

This chain uses TRBV19 with TRBJ2-3; a possible D gene is TRBD2 (5 bases). Germline V CDR1 and CDR2: LNHDA, SQIVND (reference sequence). V lost 4 bases and J 6 bases, leaving 11 bases between the germline ends. CDR3 size: 13 residues. The CDR3 region is CASSTLGGDTQYF. Here the CDR3 DNA reads TGTGCCAGTAGTACTCTCGGCGGGGATACGCAGTATTTT. Full variable domain (outside the CDR3, taken from reference TRBV19 and TRBJ2-3): DGGITQSPKYLFRKEGQNVTLSCEQNLNHDAMYWYRQDPGQGLRLIYYSQIVNDFQKGDIAEGYSVSREKKESFPLTVTSAQKNPTAFYLCASSTLGGDTQYFGPGTRLTVL.

The table lists this clone with a count of one. CDR3 sequence reads: CASSFGGPNTEAFF. The CDR3 bases are TGTGCCAGCAGTTTCGGGGGACCGAACACTGAAGCTTTCTTT. The chain combines TRBV27 with TRBJ1-1, with a weak D call TRBD1 (5 bases). This CDR3 has 14 residues. From germline, CDR1 is MNHEY and CDR2 SMNVEV (reference sequence). V shed 3 bases and J shed 1 base, with 9 bases lying between them.

The genes are TRBV9 and TRBJ2-3; 8 positions agree with TRBD2. Germline V gene data show CDR1 as SGDLS and CDR2 as YYNGEE. The CDR3 extends over 15 amino acids. V shed 0 bases, J shed 6 bases, and the junction held 6 bases outside the gene matches. Here the CDR3 reads CASSVGASGRDTQYF. CDR3 nucleotide sequence: TGTGCCAGCAGCGTAGGGGCTAGCGGGCGCGATACGCAGTATTTT. The full variable domain, with the rest looked up from reference TRBV9 and TRBJ2-3, is DSGVTQTPKHLITATGQRVTLRCSPRSGDLSVYWYQQSLDQGLQFLIQYYNGEERAKGNILERFSAQQFPDLHSELNLSSLELGDSALYFCASSVGASGRDTQYFGPGTRLTVL.

V and J are TRBV6-6 and TRBJ1-1, with D unclear. The CDR3 contains 13 residues. Trimming left V 2 bases short and J 1 base short, with 5 bases between. CDR1 MNHNY and CDR2 SVGAGI come from the germline V gene (reference sequence). The CDR3 region has the DNA TGTGCCAGCAGTTACGGGCAGAACACTGAAGCTTTCTTT. It yields the protein CASSYGQNTEAFF.

V is TRBV6-5 and J is TRBJ2-7, with 13 bases aligning to TRBD2. V trimming: 2 bases; J trimming: 4 bases; junction bases outside the gene matches: 2. The CDR3 runs to 15 residues. Germline values: CDR1 MNHEY, CDR2 SVGAGI. The CDR3 DNA reads TGTGCCAGCAGTTACGGGACTAGCGGGATATACGAGCAGTACTTC. Amino acid sequence: CASSYGTSGIYEQYF.

The CDR3 bases are TGTGCCAGCACTGGGACAGGGGGCTTTCCGACTGAGCAGTTCTTC. This gives the protein CASTGTGGFPTEQFF. The chain links TRBV6-1 to TRBJ2-1; 12 bases are shared with TRBD1. The CDR3 is made up of 15 amino acids. Germline V CDR1 and CDR2: MNHNS, SASEGT. V gave up 7 bases and J gave up 9 bases; unmatched junction bases: 10.

V usage is TRBV7-8 and J usage is TRBJ2-7; weak D call: TRBD2 (8 bases). V was trimmed by 3 bases and J by 0 bases, leaving 15 bases between them. The CDR3 totals 16 residues. Germline CDR1 SGHVS, CDR2 FQNEAQ. Here the CDR3 DNA reads TGTGCCAGCAGCTTCGGGAGGGACAGATTCTCCTACGAGCAGTACTTC. Amino acid sequence: CASSFGRDRFSYEQYF.